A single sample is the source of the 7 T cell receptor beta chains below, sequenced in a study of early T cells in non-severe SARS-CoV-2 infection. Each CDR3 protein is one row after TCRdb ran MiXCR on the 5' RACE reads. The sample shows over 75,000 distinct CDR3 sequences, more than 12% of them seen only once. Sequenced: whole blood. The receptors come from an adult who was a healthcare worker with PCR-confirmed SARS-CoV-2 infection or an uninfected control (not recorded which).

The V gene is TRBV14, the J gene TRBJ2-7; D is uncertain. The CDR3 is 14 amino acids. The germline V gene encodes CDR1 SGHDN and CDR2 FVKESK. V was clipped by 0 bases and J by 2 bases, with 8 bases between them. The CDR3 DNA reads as TGTGCCAGCAGCCAAGAGGCCAAAACCTACGAGCAGTACTTC. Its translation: CASSQEAKTYEQYF.

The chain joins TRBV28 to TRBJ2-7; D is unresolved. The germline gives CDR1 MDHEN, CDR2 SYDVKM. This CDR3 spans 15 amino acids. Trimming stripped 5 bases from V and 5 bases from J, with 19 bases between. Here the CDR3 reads CASSPPRADDNEQYF. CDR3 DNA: TGTGCCAGCAGTCCGCCCCGGGCTGATGACAACGAGCAGTACTTC.

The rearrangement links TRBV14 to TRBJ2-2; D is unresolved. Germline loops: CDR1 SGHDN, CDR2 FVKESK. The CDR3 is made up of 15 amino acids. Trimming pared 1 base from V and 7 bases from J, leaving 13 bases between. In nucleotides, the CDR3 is TGTGCCAGCAGCCAAGTACCCTCCTTTAGCGGGGAGCTGTTTTTT. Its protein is CASSQVPSFSGELFF.

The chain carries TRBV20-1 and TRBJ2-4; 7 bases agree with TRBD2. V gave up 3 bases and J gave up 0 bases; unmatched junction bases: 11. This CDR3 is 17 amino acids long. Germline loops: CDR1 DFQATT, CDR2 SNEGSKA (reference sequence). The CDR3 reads CSARASGLRLAKNIQYF. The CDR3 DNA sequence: TGCAGTGCTAGGGCTAGCGGATTACGCCTAGCCAAAAACATTCAGTACTTC.

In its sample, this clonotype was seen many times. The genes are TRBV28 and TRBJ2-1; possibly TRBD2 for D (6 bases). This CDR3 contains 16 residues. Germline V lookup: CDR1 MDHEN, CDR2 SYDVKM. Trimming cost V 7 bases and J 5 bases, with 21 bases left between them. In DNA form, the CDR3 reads TGTGCCAGCACCATCACGACTAGGGCCCCCCACAATGAGCAGTTCTTC. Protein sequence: CASTITTRAPHNEQFF.

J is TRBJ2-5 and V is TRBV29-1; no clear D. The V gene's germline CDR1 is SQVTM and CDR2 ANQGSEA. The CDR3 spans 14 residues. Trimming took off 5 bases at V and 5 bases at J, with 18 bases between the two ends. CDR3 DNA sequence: TGCAGCGTTTCACCCCATGTCCCGGTGGAGACCCAGTACTTC. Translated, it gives CSVSPHVPVETQYF.

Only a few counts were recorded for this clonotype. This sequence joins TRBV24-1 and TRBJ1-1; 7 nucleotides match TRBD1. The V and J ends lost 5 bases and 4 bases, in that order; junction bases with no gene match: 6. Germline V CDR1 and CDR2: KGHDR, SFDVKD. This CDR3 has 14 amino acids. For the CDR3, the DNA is TGTGCCACCAGTGGAAGGGGGCCGAGCACTGAAGCTTTCTTT. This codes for CATSGRGPSTEAFF.